Presented here are 9 T cell receptor beta chains from one specimen sequenced in a study of cytomegalovirus exposure and HLA in healthy donors. A multiplex PCR was run with 60 Vbeta primers and 13 Jbeta primers. Generated by immunoSEQ multiplex PCR, the TCRdb table keeps only in-frame clones and is missing some. The data contain approximately 160,000 clones, 84% of them singletons. Sequencing used PBMCs. These receptors all stem from a boy younger than 10 in good health and CMV-seronegative.

Only one count was recorded for this clone. V is TRBV9 and J is TRBJ2-2, with D perhaps matching TRBD1 (6 bases). Trimming removed 0 bases from V and 5 bases from J, with 11 bases in between. Germline values: CDR1 SGDLS, CDR2 YYNGEE. There are 15 residues in the CDR3. Here the CDR3 DNA reads TGTGCCAGCAGCGTAGGTGGGACAACTACCGGGGAGCTGTTTTTT. This sequence encodes CASSVGGTTTGELFF.

The V and J genes are TRBV27 and TRBJ2-7, with TRBD1 matching over 8 bases. The CDR3 consists of 13 residues. J lost 4 bases, V lost 6 bases, and 5 bases had no gene match. Germline-derived CDR1 and CDR2 are MNHEY and SMNVEV (reference sequence). The CDR3 region has the DNA TGTGCCAGCAGCCCCTGGACAGGGTACGAGCAGTACTTC. Protein: CASSPWTGYEQYF.

The V gene is TRBV2, the J gene TRBJ1-2; 10 bases fit TRBD1. The CDR3 covers 13 residues. The junction had 5 bases not matched to a gene; V was cut back by 10 bases and J by 3 bases. Germline loops: CDR1 SNHLY, CDR2 FYNNEI. CDR3 sequence reads: CATRDRGDYGYTF. The CDR3 coding sequence is TGTGCCACCAGGGACAGGGGTGACTATGGCTACACCTTC. The variable domain in full, with the rest retrieved from reference TRBV2 and TRBJ1-2, is EPEVTQTPSHQVTQMGQEVILRCVPISNHLYFYWYRQILGQKVEFLVSFYNNEISEKSEIFDDQFSVERPDGSNFTLKIRSTKLEDSAMYFCATRDRGDYGYTFGSGTRLTVV.

The gene calls are TRBV6-5 and TRBJ1-1, with unresolved D. Germline V CDR1 and CDR2: MNHEY, SVGAGI. The CDR3 has 13 residues. The germline V and J ends were trimmed by 7 bases and 4 bases, with 13 bases remaining between them. The DNA for the CDR3 is TGTGCCAGCATTGCCCCGACGGGCACTGAAGCTTTCTTT. This translates into CASIAPTGTEAFF.

The V gene is TRBV6-1, the J gene TRBJ2-7, with 7 bases identical to TRBD1. V was pared by 3 bases and J by 1 base, with 12 bases of the junction left unmatched. Germline V gene sequence: CDR1 MNHNS, CDR2 SASEGT. The CDR3 spans 17 residues. The CDR3 is CASSDNAETGKSYEQYF. The CDR3 DNA reads TGTGCCAGCAGTGACAACGCCGAGACAGGGAAGTCCTACGAGCAGTACTTC.

V usage is TRBV7-3 and J usage is TRBJ2-7; 7 bases line up with TRBD1. The CDR3 consists of 14 residues. Germline V lookup: CDR1 SGHTA, CDR2 FQGTGA. J gave up 4 bases and V 6 bases, and 9 bases lay outside the gene matches. For the CDR3, the DNA is TGTGCCAGCAGACCGACGAGGGACAGTTACGAGCAGTACTTC. It yields the protein CASRPTRDSYEQYF.

This chain's CDR3 is CASSDPGGNNEQFF. The CDR3 DNA follows: TGCGCCAGCAGTGACCCAGGAGGAAACAATGAGCAGTTCTTC. The chain employs TRBV10-1 and TRBJ2-1; the D gene is possibly TRBD2 (5 bases). Between the trimmed V and J ends, which lost 3 bases and 5 bases, there was a span of 11 bases. In germline, CDR1 is WNHNN, CDR2 SYGVQD (reference sequence). CDR3 length: 14 amino acids.

This chain joins TRBV5-1 and TRBJ2-7, with 7 positions matching TRBD1. V dropped 4 bases and J dropped 0; count of bases not matched to a gene: 10. The CDR3 runs to 16 residues. Germline V lookup: CDR1 SGHRS, CDR2 YFSETQ. CDR3 region: CASSKQGFHNSYEQYF. CDR3 in DNA: TGCGCCAGCAGCAAACAGGGGTTCCACAACTCCTACGAGCAGTACTTC.

The chain uses TRBV9 and TRBJ2-5; no definite D call. The CDR3 runs 15 residues. In germline, CDR1 is SGDLS, CDR2 YYNGEE. The ends were cut back, 1 base at V and 1 base at J, with 11 bases in the middle. CDR3 sequence (DNA): TGTGCCAGCAGCGTATTACCTAGAGGCCAAGAGACCCAGTACTTC. Translating it yields CASSVLPRGQETQYF.